This record concerns one TCR beta chain sequence. The source of the sample is a study of cytomegalovirus exposure and HLA in healthy donors. Germline V gene lookup returns CDR1 LNHDA and CDR2 SQIVND (reference sequence). CDR3 length: 14 residues. After removal of 6 bases from V and 6 bases from J, the junction contained 9 bases not matched to a gene. Generated by immunoSEQ multiplex PCR, the TCRdb table keeps only in-frame clones and is missing some. The table has about 160,000 clones, roughly 91% seen once. Sequences were obtained from PBMCs. The sequence was collected from a woman under 30 in good health and CMV-seropositive. The V gene is TRBV19, the J gene TRBJ2-7; 9 bases are a match to TRBD1. The CDR3 loop is CASSDGTGMGEQYF. The CDR3 DNA follows: TGTGCCAGTAGCGACGGGACAGGGATGGGCGAGCAGTACTTC.